This TCR beta chain came from a study of Graves' ophthalmopathy and Graves' hyperthyroidism. Study conclusions and caveats: The model's ophthalmopathy progression predictions had approximately 71% sensitivity and 72% to 80% specificity. Blood contained most expanded thyroid clonotypes exceeding 0.001 frequency.

The study amplified TCR beta CDR3 regions using RNA transcripts. RT-PCR with HTBI primers came first, then second-round multiplex PCR. TCRdb re-called the multiplex PCR reads with MiXCR, one entry per CDR3 protein. The data hold over a million distinct CDR3 sequences, with less than 45% observed a single time. The length of the CDR3 is 13 residues. Per germline, CDR1 SQVTM and CDR2 ANQGSEA. About this clonotype itself: What it binds is not known. A clone one base away is much larger, so this may be a read error.

The study recruited hyperthyroidism patients aged 18 to 65 who were newly diagnosed, under 2 months' duration. Physicians reached a diagnosis by relying on clinical symptoms, serum thyroxine, TRAb, thyroid ultrasound and orbital computed tomography. V gene TRBV29-1 combines with J gene TRBJ2-3; 9 bases fit TRBD2. This clonotype originated in an adult man with Graves' hyperthyroidism. Input material: peripheral blood or thyroid tissue (not recorded which). The DNA for the CDR3 is TGCAGCGTTGCGCGGGAGGGACCAGACACGCAGTATTTT. Its protein is CSVAREGPDTQYF.